This T cell receptor beta chain was captured in a study of neurological immune-mediated disorders. Study results and caveats: The expanded clones of different subjects shared no CDR3 amino acid sequences (suggesting private repertoires in all groups).

This clonotype was counted many times. What it binds is not known. 2 million PBMCs stored at -80 C were the source of the unsorted libraries. Germline V CDR1 and CDR2: SGHNT, YENEEA. The CDR3 is 11 amino acids. Trimming left V 4 bases short and J 7 bases short, with 4 bases between. It was by 5'RACE with 10-nucleotide random UMIs that the cDNA was made. Over 200 million TCR-beta sequences (from 15-18 subjects) were yielded by each sequencing run. One entry per CDR3 protein, called by TCRdb with MiXCR from the 5' RACE reads. The sample contains 60,000 to 70,000 distinct CDR3 sequences, roughly 5% of which appear only once.

The sample taken for sequencing was PBMCs. This rearrangement joins TRBV11-3 to TRBJ2-2; D unresolved. This clonotype originated in a human donor with multiple sclerosis. The donor label of this sample is uncertain. The CDR3 loop is CASSSYGELFF. CDR3 coding DNA: TGTGCCAGCAGCTCATACGGGGAGCTGTTTTTT.